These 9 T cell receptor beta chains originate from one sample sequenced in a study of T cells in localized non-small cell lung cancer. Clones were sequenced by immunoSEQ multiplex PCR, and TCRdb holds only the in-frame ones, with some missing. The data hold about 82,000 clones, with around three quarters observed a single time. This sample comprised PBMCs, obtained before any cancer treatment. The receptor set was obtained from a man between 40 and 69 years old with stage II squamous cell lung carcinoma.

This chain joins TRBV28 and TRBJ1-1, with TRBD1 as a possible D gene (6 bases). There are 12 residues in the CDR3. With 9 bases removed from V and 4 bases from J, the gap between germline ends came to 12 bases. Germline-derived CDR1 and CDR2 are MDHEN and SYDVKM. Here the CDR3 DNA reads TGTGCCAGTCACAGGGCGCTCACTGAAGCTTTCTTT. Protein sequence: CASHRALTEAFF.

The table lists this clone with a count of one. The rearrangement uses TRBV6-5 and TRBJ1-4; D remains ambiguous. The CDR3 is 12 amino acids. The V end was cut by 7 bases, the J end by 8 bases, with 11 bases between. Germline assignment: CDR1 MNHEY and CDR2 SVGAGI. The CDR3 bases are TGTGCCAGCACCCTAGTCGGGGAAAAACTGTTTTTT. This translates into CASTLVGEKLFF.

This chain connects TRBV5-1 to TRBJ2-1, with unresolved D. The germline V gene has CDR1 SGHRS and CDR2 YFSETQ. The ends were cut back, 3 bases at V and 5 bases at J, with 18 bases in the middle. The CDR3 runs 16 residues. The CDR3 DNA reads TGCGCCAGCAGCTCACGTGGGGATCGGGTAAACAATGAGCAGTTCTTC. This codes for CASSSRGDRVNNEQFF.

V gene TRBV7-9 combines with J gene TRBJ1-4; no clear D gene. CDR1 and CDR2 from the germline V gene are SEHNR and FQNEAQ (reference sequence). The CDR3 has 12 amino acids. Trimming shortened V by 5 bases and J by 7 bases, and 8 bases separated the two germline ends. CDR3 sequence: CASSRAVEKLFF. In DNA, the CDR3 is TGTGCCAGCAGCCGAGCTGTTGAAAAACTGTTTTTT.

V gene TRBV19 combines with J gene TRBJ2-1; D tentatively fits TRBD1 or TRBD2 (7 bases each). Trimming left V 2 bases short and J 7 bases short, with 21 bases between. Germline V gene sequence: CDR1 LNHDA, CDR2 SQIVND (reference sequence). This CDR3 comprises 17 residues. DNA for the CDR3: TGTGCCAGTAGTATACTCTATCGCGGGGGACAGCCAAATGAGCAGTTCTTC. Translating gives CASSILYRGGQPNEQFF. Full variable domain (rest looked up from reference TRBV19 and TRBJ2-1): DGGITQSPKYLFRKEGQNVTLSCEQNLNHDAMYWYRQDPGQGLRLIYYSQIVNDFQKGDIAEGYSVSREKKESFPLTVTSAQKNPTAFYLCASSILYRGGQPNEQFFGPGTRLTVL.

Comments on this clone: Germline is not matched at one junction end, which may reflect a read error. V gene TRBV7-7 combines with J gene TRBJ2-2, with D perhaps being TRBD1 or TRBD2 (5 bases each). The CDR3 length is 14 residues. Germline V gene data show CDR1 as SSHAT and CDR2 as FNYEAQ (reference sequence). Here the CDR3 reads CASSHGAPSGELFF. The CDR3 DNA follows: TGTGCTAGCAGCCACGGGGCCCCCTCCGGGGAGCTGTTTTTT. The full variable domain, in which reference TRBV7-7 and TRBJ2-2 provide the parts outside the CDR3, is GAGVSQSPRYKVTKRGQDVTLRCDPISSHATLYWYQQALGQGPEFLTYFNYEAQPDKSGLPSDRFSAERPEGSISTLTIQRTEQRDSAMYRCASSHGAPSGELFFGEGSRLTVL.

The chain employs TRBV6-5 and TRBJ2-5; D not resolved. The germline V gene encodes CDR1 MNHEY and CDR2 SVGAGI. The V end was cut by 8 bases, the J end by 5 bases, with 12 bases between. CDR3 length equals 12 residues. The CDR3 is CASGKGPETQYF. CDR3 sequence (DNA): TGTGCCAGCGGAAAGGGTCCCGAGACCCAGTACTTC.

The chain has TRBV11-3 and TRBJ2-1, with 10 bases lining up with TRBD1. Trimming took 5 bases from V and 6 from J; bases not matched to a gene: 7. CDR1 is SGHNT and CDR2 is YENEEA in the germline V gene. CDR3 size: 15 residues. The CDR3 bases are TGTGCCAGCAGCCCCCTCGGGACAGGGGCCAATGAGCAGTTCTTC. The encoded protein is CASSPLGTGANEQFF.

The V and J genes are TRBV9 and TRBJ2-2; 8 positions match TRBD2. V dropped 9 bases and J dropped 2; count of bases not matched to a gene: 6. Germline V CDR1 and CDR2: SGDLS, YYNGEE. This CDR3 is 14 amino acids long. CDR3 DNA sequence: TGTGCCACCTCTAGCGGGCCAAACACCGGGGAGCTGTTTTTT. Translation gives CATSSGPNTGELFF.